The next 14 T cell receptor beta chains were all read from a single sample in a study of blood T cell repertoires in COVID-19. Sequencing used immunoSEQ multiplex PCR; TCRdb keeps in-frame clones, though not all of them. The sample gives about 180,000 clones, about 91% of which show up once; 2% to 2.5% is in the top ten. Sequencing used PBMCs or T cells enriched from blood (not recorded which). These receptors were obtained from a woman in her thirties or forties with acute COVID-19.

J is TRBJ2-2 and V is TRBV4-1; 9 nucleotides agree with TRBD2. CDR1 and CDR2 (germline): MGHRA, YSYEKL. This CDR3 has 17 amino acids. J was trimmed by 2 bases and V by 1 base; bases with no gene match: 5. The CDR3 reads CASSQAVAGVNTGELFF. The CDR3 DNA is TGCGCCAGCAGCCAAGCGGTAGCGGGGGTTAACACCGGGGAGCTGTTTTTT.

CDR3 DNA sequence: TGTGCCAGCAGCTTAGTTTGGACTAGCGGACAAGAGACCCAGTACTTC. Its protein is CASSLVWTSGQETQYF. This chain joins TRBV11-2 and TRBJ2-5, with 10 bases fitting TRBD2. The germline gives CDR1 SGHAT, CDR2 FQNNGV. The CDR3 is 16 residues long. The V and J ends lost 1 base and 2 bases, in that order; junction bases with no gene match: 4.

The chain uses TRBV5-4 and TRBJ2-7; tentative D call: TRBD2 (5 bases). The CDR3 length is 13 residues. The V end lost 1 base, the J end lost 4 bases, and 9 bases lay between the germline ends. Germline assignment: CDR1 SGHNT and CDR2 YYREEE (reference sequence). CDR3 region: CASSLPGGYEQYF. The CDR3 nucleotides read TGTGCCAGCAGCTTGCCCGGAGGTTACGAGCAGTACTTC.

The chain uses TRBV7-3 and TRBJ2-1; 9 bases line up with TRBD1. V dropped 0 bases and J dropped 8; count of bases not matched to a gene: 8. The germline CDR1 and CDR2 sequences are SGHTA and FQGTGA. The CDR3 consists of 16 residues. CDR3 protein: CASSLTTGTGHHEQFF. CDR3 bases: TGTGCCAGCAGCTTAACAACCGGGACAGGGCACCATGAGCAGTTCTTC. The full variable domain, with the rest looked up from reference TRBV7-3 and TRBJ2-1, is GAGVSQTPSNKVTEKGKYVELRCDPISGHTALYWYRQSLGQGPEFLIYFQGTGAADDSGLPNDRFFAVRPEGSVSTLKIQRTERGDSAVYLCASSLTTGTGHHEQFFGPGTRLTVL.

In its sample, this clone was seen once. This chain uses TRBV14 with TRBJ2-7; no reliable D call. V was clipped by 1 base and J by 5 bases, with 9 bases between them. The CDR3 sequence is 13 residues long. CDR1 is SGHDN, CDR2 FVKESK, per germline. The CDR3 spells CASSQVAFNEQYF. CDR3 coding DNA: TGTGCCAGCAGCCAAGTAGCATTCAACGAGCAGTACTTC.

The J gene is TRBJ2-7, the V gene TRBV14, with 10 bases aligning to TRBD2. Germline V gene data show CDR1 as SGHDN and CDR2 as FVKESK. The CDR3 consists of 13 residues. Trimming removed 1 base from V and 7 bases from J; junction bases left unmatched: 1. CDR3 loop: CASSQVLAGEQYF. The CDR3 DNA sequence: TGTGCCAGCAGCCAAGTACTAGCGGGAGAGCAGTACTTC.

The chain employs TRBV19 and TRBJ1-2; 9 bases map to TRBD1. This CDR3 has 14 residues. CDR1 and CDR2 from the germline V gene are LNHDA and SQIVND (reference sequence). J gave up 6 bases and V 3 bases, and 5 bases lay outside the gene matches. CDR3 in DNA: TGTGCCAGTAGTATCCAGGACAGGGGTAATGGCTACACCTTC. Translating it yields CASSIQDRGNGYTF.

The chain couples TRBV10-1 to TRBJ2-3; 7 nucleotides agree with TRBD2. CDR1 WNHNN and CDR2 SYGVQD come from the germline V gene (reference sequence). This CDR3 is built from 16 residues. Trimming at V came to 6 bases and at J to 0 bases, leaving 9 bases not matched to a gene. The CDR3, as DNA: TGCGCCAGCAGGGAGGGACTACCGTACAGCACAGATACGCAGTATTTT. This codes for CASREGLPYSTDTQYF.

This chain joins TRBV24-1 and TRBJ1-5, with TRBD1 identical over 9 bases. This CDR3 is 16 amino acids long. The V gene's germline CDR1 is KGHDR and CDR2 SFDVKD. With V trimmed by 4 bases and J by 1 base, 4 bases remained unmatched. The CDR3 DNA is TGTGCCACCAGTGACGGGACAGGGACGAGCAATCAGCCCCAGCATTTT. This codes for CATSDGTGTSNQPQHF.

The chain links TRBV30 to TRBJ1-1, with D hard to call. V lost 4 bases and J lost 10, with 16 bases in between. CDR1 GTSNPN and CDR2 SVGIG come from the germline V gene (reference sequence). This CDR3 comprises 12 residues. Here the CDR3 DNA reads TGTGCCTGGAACGGAGGGCTTTCTGGAGCTTTCTTT. It specifies CAWNGGLSGAFF.

The table lists this clone with a few counts. This chain links TRBV7-9 with TRBJ1-6, with 7 bases identical to TRBD1. Germline loops: CDR1 SEHNR, CDR2 FQNEAQ (reference sequence). This CDR3 has 15 amino acids. The ends lost 5 bases at V and 10 bases at J; junction bases unmatched: 11. The CDR3 bases are TGTGCCAGCAGCCCAAACAGGGGAATGCGGTCACCCCTCCACTTT. Translated, it gives CASSPNRGMRSPLHF.

This clone has a single count. This CDR3 is CASSFERVPNEQFF. The CDR3 DNA reads as TGTGCCAGCAGCTTTGAGCGGGTTCCCAATGAGCAGTTCTTC. The chain combines TRBV11-2 with TRBJ2-1; TRBD2 is a possible D gene (6 bases). Trimming stripped 3 bases from V and 6 bases from J, with 12 bases between. CDR3 length: 14 residues. Germline CDR1 is SGHAT and CDR2 is FQNNGV.

The DNA for the CDR3 is TGTGCCAGCAGCCCGAGACTAGCGGACGTCGCCTACGAGCAGTACTTC. It codes for CASSPRLADVAYEQYF. The chain uses TRBV9 and TRBJ2-7; 9 nucleotides agree with TRBD2. J gave up 2 bases and V 4 bases, and 10 bases lay outside the gene matches. Germline V gene sequence: CDR1 SGDLS, CDR2 YYNGEE. This CDR3 has 16 residues. Using reference TRBV9 and TRBJ2-7 for the parts outside the CDR3, the full variable domain is DSGVTQTPKHLITATGQRVTLRCSPRSGDLSVYWYQQSLDQGLQFLIQYYNGEERAKGNILERFSAQQFPDLHSELNLSSLELGDSALYFCASSPRLADVAYEQYFGPGTRLTVT.

The chain uses TRBV7-8 and TRBJ2-7; 7 bases match TRBD1. The V and J ends lost 5 bases and 6 bases, in that order; junction bases with no gene match: 13. The V gene's germline CDR1 is SGHVS and CDR2 FQNEAQ. The CDR3 sequence is 15 residues long. As DNA, the CDR3 is TGTGCCAGCAGCCCCGGGACAGAGACCAGGAGCGAGCAGTACTTC. Protein product: CASSPGTETRSEQYF.